These 15 T cell receptor beta chains were all obtained from the same sample, sequenced in a study of CD8 T cells in ankylosing spondylitis. Whole-study findings and limits: Typical of ankylosing spondylitis blood, it appeared, was a TCR beta motif of several highly homologous variants.

These receptors' antigens are unknown. TCRdb reprocessed the 5' RACE reads with MiXCR, giving one entry per CDR3 protein. Of a few hundred thousand distinct CDR3 sequences listed, 7% to 9% were seen once; the top ten hold about 15%. The sample consisted of blood, either unsorted or a sorted T cell fraction (not recorded which). The receptors derive from a male donor with ankylosing spondylitis.

This clonotype occurred a few times. The chain recombines TRBV29-1 with TRBJ2-2; D is unresolved. Germline V gives CDR1 SQVTM, CDR2 ANQGSEA. V lost 5 bases, J lost 4 bases, and 11 bases lay in between. This CDR3 has 13 amino acids. CDR3 amino acids: CSVQGYGTGELFF. The CDR3 DNA reads as TGCAGCGTTCAAGGGTATGGCACCGGGGAGCTGTTTTTT.

This clonotype has only a few counts. The chain is built from TRBV5-6 and TRBJ2-2; D call uncertain. The CDR3 is made up of 15 amino acids. Germline values: CDR1 SGHDT, CDR2 YYEEEE. V shed 4 bases and J shed 4 bases, with 14 bases lying between them. The CDR3 DNA reads TGTGCCAGCAGCCCGATGACAATAACCACCGGGGAGCTGTTTTTT. Residues: CASSPMTITTGELFF.

The chain links TRBV5-6 to TRBJ2-7; TRBD1 or TRBD2 may be the D gene (5 bases each). Deletions cut 5 bases from V and 6 bases from J, with 18 bases between. Per germline, CDR1 SGHDT and CDR2 YYEEEE. The CDR3 is 14 residues long. The CDR3 DNA reads as TGTGCCAGCAGACGGGGACCCGGTGTTTTCGAGCAGTACTTC. Its protein is CASRRGPGVFEQYF.

This chain uses TRBV7-8 with TRBJ1-5; possibly TRBD1 for D (5 bases). The V and J ends lost 2 bases and 5 bases respectively, with 13 bases between them. The CDR3 runs to 15 residues. The germline CDR1 and CDR2 sequences are SGHVS and FQNEAQ. DNA for the CDR3: TGTGCCAGCAGCTTAATCAGGGCCCAGGATCAGCCCCAGCATTTT. Protein sequence: CASSLIRAQDQPQHF.

This sequence joins TRBV20-1 and TRBJ1-2; 7 positions agree with TRBD1. The V gene end was trimmed by 6 bases and the J gene end by 3 bases; junction bases not matched to a gene: 7. This CDR3 contains 13 residues. Germline CDR1 DFQATT, CDR2 SNEGSKA (reference sequence). As DNA, the CDR3 is TGCAGTGCACTAGCGACAGGGCACTATGGCTACACCTTC. It yields the protein CSALATGHYGYTF.

The rearrangement joins TRBV11-2 to TRBJ2-5; D may match TRBD1 or TRBD2 (6 bases each). The V end lost 4 bases, the J end lost 4 bases, and 13 bases lay between the germline ends. The CDR3 consists of 14 residues. Germline-derived CDR1 and CDR2 are SGHAT and FQNNGV. The CDR3 sequence is CASSSVRGRETQYF. The CDR3 DNA reads as TGTGCCAGCAGCTCTGTCCGGGGGCGAGAGACCCAGTACTTC.

This clonotype was picked up a small number of times. The chain employs TRBV5-1 and TRBJ2-1; TRBD1 might be the D (5 bases). V was shortened by 4 bases and J by 4 bases, with 9 bases between the two germline ends. The CDR3 spans 13 residues. Germline CDR1 reads SGHRS; CDR2 reads YFSETQ. CDR3 sequence (DNA): TGCGCCAGCAGCGTGGACATATACAATGAGCAGTTCTTC. Protein sequence: CASSVDIYNEQFF.

This clonotype was seen a handful of times. The J gene is TRBJ2-7, the V gene TRBV7-6; 13 positions agree with TRBD2. Per the germline V gene, CDR1 is SGHVS and CDR2 is FNYEAQ. Germline trimming cut 5 bases from V and 3 bases from J; bases unmatched to any gene: 7. The CDR3 loop spans 16 amino acids. CDR3 sequence (DNA): TGTGCCAGCAGCAGCGGGACTAGCGGGATTCTCTACGAGCAGTACTTC. Translating it yields CASSSGTSGILYEQYF.

The chain combines TRBV20-1 with TRBJ2-7; no reliable D call. CDR1 and CDR2 from the germline V gene are DFQATT and SNEGSKA (reference sequence). V lost 5 bases, J lost 0 bases, and 11 bases lay in between. The CDR3 has 13 residues. The CDR3 DNA reads TGCAGTGCTTTGGGATTTTACTCCTACGAGCAGTACTTC. Protein sequence: CSALGFYSYEQYF.

V and J are TRBV10-3 and TRBJ2-7; 7 nucleotides agree with TRBD1. The CDR3 extends over 15 amino acids. J was trimmed by 3 bases and V by 0 bases; bases with no gene match: 5. Germline CDR1 is ENHRY and CDR2 is SYGVKD. CDR3 in amino acids: CAISESKAGGYEQYF. The CDR3 DNA reads as TGTGCCATCAGTGAGTCGAAGGCAGGGGGCTACGAGCAGTACTTC.

This clonotype was found a few times. The V call is TRBV20-1, the J call TRBJ2-3; 11 positions match TRBD2. CDR1 and CDR2 from the germline V gene are DFQATT and SNEGSKA (reference sequence). Trimming removed 5 bases from V and 4 bases from J; junction bases left unmatched: 5. The CDR3 covers 14 residues. CDR3 protein: CSAYTSGSPDTQYF. The CDR3 DNA sequence: TGCAGTGCTTATACTAGCGGGAGCCCAGATACGCAGTATTTT.

This clonotype was detected many times. The chain employs TRBV29-1 and TRBJ1-1; D might be TRBD1 (6 bases). Trimming took off 7 bases at V and 0 bases at J, with 15 bases between the two ends. Germline V gene data show CDR1 as SQVTM and CDR2 as ANQGSEA. This CDR3 has 14 residues. The CDR3 is CSANRDNLNTEAFF. CDR3 nucleotides: TGCAGCGCCAACAGGGATAACCTGAACACTGAAGCTTTCTTT. Variable domain in full (rest from reference TRBV29-1 and TRBJ1-1): SAVISQKPSRDICQRGTSLTIQCQVDSQVTMMFWYRQQPGQSLTLIATANQGSEATYESGFVIDKFPISRPNLTFSTLTVSNMSPEDSSIYLCSANRDNLNTEAFFGQGTRLTVV.

In this sample, this clonotype turned up a few times. The V gene is TRBV11-1, the J gene TRBJ2-3; 8 bases are a match to TRBD2. Germline V lookup: CDR1 SGHAT, CDR2 FQDESV (reference sequence). This CDR3 is built from 20 residues. Unmatched junction bases numbered 20, after V lost 4 bases and J lost 2 bases. This CDR3 is CASSSFNPVELAGYTDTQYF. CDR3 coding DNA: TGTGCCAGCAGCTCCTTCAATCCCGTCGAGCTAGCGGGCTACACAGATACGCAGTATTTT.

This clonotype was recorded many times. The rearrangement joins TRBV9 to TRBJ1-6; the D is unclear. Germline lookup yields CDR1 SGDLS and CDR2 YYNGEE. V was trimmed by 0 bases and J by 8 bases, leaving 3 bases between them. The CDR3 is 12 residues long. The CDR3 here is CASSVGYSPLHF. CDR3 nucleotides: TGTGCCAGCAGCGTAGGGTATTCACCCCTCCACTTT.

The chain is built from TRBV9 and TRBJ1-2, with D possibly matching TRBD1 (6 bases). CDR1 is SGDLS and CDR2 is YYNGEE in the germline V gene. The ends were cut back, 1 base at V and 6 bases at J, with 16 bases in the middle. This CDR3 contains 15 residues. The CDR3 DNA sequence: TGTGCCAGCAGCGTATGGGGGGCGCAGGTTGATGGCTACACCTTC. It codes for CASSVWGAQVDGYTF. Full variable domain (outside the CDR3, taken from reference TRBV9 and TRBJ1-2): DSGVTQTPKHLITATGQRVTLRCSPRSGDLSVYWYQQSLDQGLQFLIQYYNGEERAKGNILERFSAQQFPDLHSELNLSSLELGDSALYFCASSVWGAQVDGYTFGSGTRLTVV.